A selection of T cell receptor beta chains follows, all from one sample in a study of identical twins. TCRdb used MiXCR to reprocess the 5' RACE reads, holding one entry per CDR3 protein. Among around 670,000 distinct CDR3 sequences listed, 6% to 6.5% were seen once. The sequenced sample was naive T cells sorted from blood. These receptors originate from a man aged 18 to 29 in good health. CDR3s include the opening cysteine and the closing phenylalanine or tryptophan. The D gene is left open where the match is weak. The size field is filled for only some rows; it gives once, few, many or a size class.

>TRBJ2-1|TRBV18|NA|NA
TGTGCCAGCTCACCACCGGGAGGTCTCGCCTACAATGAGCAGTTCTTC
CASSPPGGLAYNEQFF
>TRBJ2-1|TRBV13|NA|NA
TGTGCCAGCAGCTTCGAGTTTCTAGCCGGTGAGCAGTTCTTC
CASSFEFLAGEQFF
>TRBJ1-5|TRBV20-1|NA|many
TGCAGTGCTCTACCGGGGGCCGGCAATCAGCCCCAGCATTTT
CSALPGAGNQPQHF
>TRBJ1-5|TRBV3-1|NA|NA
TGTGCCAGCAGCCCGGTGGCTAGCAATCAGCCCCAGCATTTT
CASSPVASNQPQHF
>TRBJ2-1|TRBV15|TRBD1|many
TGTGCCACCAGCAGAGATCTTTTATCTCAGACAGGGGGCCGCAATGAGCAGTTCTTC
CATSRDLLSQTGGRNEQFF
>TRBJ1-2|TRBV5-5|TRBD1|NA
TGTGCCAGCAGCTCAGCACAGGGGAAGCACTATGGCTACACCTTC
CASSSAQGKHYGYTF
>TRBJ2-1|TRBV7-9|TRBD1|many
TGTGCCAGCAGCCCCTCGGGACAGGGTTTTTACAATGAGCAGTTCTTC
CASSPSGQGFYNEQFF
>TRBJ2-3|TRBV5-1|NA|many
TGCGCCAGCACCGGGGGAACAGATACGCAGTATTTT
CASTGGTDTQYF
>TRBJ2-3|TRBV4-1|TRBD2|many
TGCGCCAGCAGCAGGACTAGCGGCGTCACAGATACGCAGTATTTT
CASSRTSGVTDTQYF
>TRBJ2-4|TRBV21-1|NA|NA
TGTGCCAGCAGCAACGCGGGATGTAAAAACATTCAGTACTTC
CASSNAGCKNIQYF
>TRBJ2-2|TRBV7-9|NA|many
TGTGCCATCAGGGTCACCGGGGAGCTGTTTTTT
CAIRVTGELFF
>TRBJ2-3|TRBV29-1|TRBD1|many
TGCAGCGTCGCAAGGGGGCTGGATACGCAGTATTTT
CSVARGLDTQYF
>TRBJ1-1|TRBV5-1|NA|few
TGCGCCAGCAGCTTGAGTACCGACGGCCCTTTCTTT
CASSLSTDGPFF
>TRBJ2-1|TRBV6-5|NA|many
TGTGCCAGCAGTTGGCTTGATGAGCAGTTCTTC
CASSWLDEQFF
>TRBJ1-3|TRBV7-3|NA|NA
TGTGCCAGCAGCTGGGTCAGGTGGATCTCTGGAAACACCATATATTTT
CASSWVRWISGNTIYF
>TRBJ2-3|TRBV7-6|NA|few
TGTGCCAGCAGCTTAGCCCGGACGGGGGATACGCAGTATTTT
CASSLARTGDTQYF
>TRBJ2-2|TRBV2|TRBD1|few
TGTGCCAGCAGGCACCCGGGACAGGGAAACACCGGGGAGCTGTTTTTT
CASRHPGQGNTGELFF
>TRBJ2-1|TRBV11-3|TRBD2|NA
TGTGCCAGCAGCTTAGGGGTTAGCGGGAAGGTGGGCGAGCAGTTCTTC
CASSLGVSGKVGEQFF
>TRBJ2-3|TRBV3-1|NA|many
TGTGCCAGCAGCCTCGGGCCTTACCTGGCAGATACGCAGTATTTT
CASSLGPYLADTQYF
>TRBJ2-1|TRBV4-1|NA|few
TGCGCCAGCAGCCAAGATCTCGCGTTGAGCTCCTACAATGAGCAGTTCTTC
CASSQDLALSSYNEQFF
>TRBJ2-3|TRBV9|TRBD2|few
TGTGCCAGCAGCGTAACTAGCGGACCCACAGATACGCAGTATTTT
CASSVTSGPTDTQYF
>TRBJ2-1|TRBV5-1|NA|NA
TGCGCCAGCAGCTTTCTAGTGGGATATGAGCAGTTCTTC
CASSFLVGYEQFF
>TRBJ2-1|TRBV5-1|NA|NA
TGCGCCAGCAGCTTGGTTTTCCGGGGGCCGTACAATGAGCAGTTCTTC
CASSLVFRGPYNEQFF
>TRBJ2-1|TRBV5-5|NA|NA
TGTGCCAGCAGCTTAGAAGGCGGGGCGCCCAATGAGCAGTTCTTC
CASSLEGGAPNEQFF
>TRBJ2-3|TRBV14|TRBD2|NA
TGTGCCAGCAGCCAGGAGACTAGCGGGTTTGATACGCAGTATTTT
CASSQETSGFDTQYF
>TRBJ2-7|TRBV18|NA|NA
TGTGCCAGCTCACCACGGGGGGACAACGAGCAGTACTTC
CASSPRGDNEQYF
>TRBJ2-7|TRBV28|NA|many
TGTGCCAGCACAGGGGAAAGGGGGCAGTACTTC
CASTGERGQYF
>TRBJ2-5|TRBV27|NA|few
TGTGCCAGCAGTTTATCGAATCGAGGGATTCAAGAGACCCAGTACTTC
CASSLSNRGIQETQYF